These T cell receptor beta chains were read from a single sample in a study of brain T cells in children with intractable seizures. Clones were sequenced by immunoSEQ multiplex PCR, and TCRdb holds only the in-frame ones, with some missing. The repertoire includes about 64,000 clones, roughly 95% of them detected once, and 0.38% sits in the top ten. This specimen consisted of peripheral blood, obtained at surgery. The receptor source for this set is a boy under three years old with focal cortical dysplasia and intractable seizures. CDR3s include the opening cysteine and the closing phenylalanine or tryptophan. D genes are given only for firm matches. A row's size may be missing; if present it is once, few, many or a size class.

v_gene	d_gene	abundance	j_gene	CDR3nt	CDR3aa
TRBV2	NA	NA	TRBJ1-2	TGTGCCAGCAGGGTGGTCTATGGCTACACCTTC	CASRVVYGYTF
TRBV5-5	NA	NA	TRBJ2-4	TGTGCCAGCAGCTTGAACCAGTTGTTGGACATTCAGTACTTC	CASSLNQLLDIQYF
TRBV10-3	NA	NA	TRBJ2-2	TGTGCCATCAATGAAGGCAGAAACACCGGGGAGCTGTTTTTT	CAINEGRNTGELFF
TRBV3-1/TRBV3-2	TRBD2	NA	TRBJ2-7	TGTGCCAGCAGCCAAGGACTAGCGGGAGGCGAGCAGTACTTC	CASSQGLAGGEQYF
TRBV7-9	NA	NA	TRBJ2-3	TGTGCCAGCAGCTTCGGGACGCGGACAGATACGCAGTATTTT	CASSFGTRTDTQYF
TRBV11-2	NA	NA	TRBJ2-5	TGTGCCAGCAGCTTACTTCAAGAGACCCAGTACTTC	CASSLLQETQYF
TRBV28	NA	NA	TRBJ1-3	TGTGCCAGCAGTTTGAGAGGTCCCGGAAACACCATATATTTT	CASSLRGPGNTIYF
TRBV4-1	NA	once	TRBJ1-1	TGCGCCAGCAGCCGTGCCGGGCGTCTGAACACTGAAGCTTTCTTT	CASSRAGRLNTEAFF
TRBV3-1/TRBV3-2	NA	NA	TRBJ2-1	TGTGCCAGCAGGCACAACAGGAAAGGGAATGAGCAGTTCTTC	CASRHNRKGNEQFF
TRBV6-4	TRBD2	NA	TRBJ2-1	TGTGCCAGCAGTTACCTAGCGGGATCGGGGAATGAGCAGTTCTTC	CASSYLAGSGNEQFF
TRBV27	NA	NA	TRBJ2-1	TGTGCCACCCAGGGCGCTAGCGCTCTAGGGGATGAGCAGTTCTTC	CATQGASALGDEQFF
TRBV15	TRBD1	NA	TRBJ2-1	TGTGCCACCAGCAGAGATCTCGGGACAGGGTGGTACAATGAGCAGTTCTTC	CATSRDLGTGWYNEQFF
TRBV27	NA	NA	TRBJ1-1	TGTGCCAGCAGTTTAACATCTTCCTTCATGAACACTGAAGCTTTCTTT	CASSLTSSFMNTEAFF
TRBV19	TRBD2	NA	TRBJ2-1	TGTGCCAGTAGTAAACTAGCGGGAGTTTCCAATGAGCAGTTCTTC	CASSKLAGVSNEQFF
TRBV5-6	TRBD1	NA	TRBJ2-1	TGTGCCAGCAGCTCCGGGACAGGGGGAGGTAATGAGCAGTTCTTC	CASSSGTGGGNEQFF
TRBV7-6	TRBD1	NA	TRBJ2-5	TGTGCCAGCAGCTTACCTAGACAGGGGGGCCAAGAGACCCAGTACTTC	CASSLPRQGGQETQYF
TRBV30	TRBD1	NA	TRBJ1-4	TGTGCCTGGAACAAGACAGGGGGCGAAAAACTGTTTTTT	CAWNKTGGEKLFF
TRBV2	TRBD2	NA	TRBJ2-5	TGTGCCAGCAGTCCGACTAGCGGGGGGCAAGAGACCCAGTACTTC	CASSPTSGGQETQYF
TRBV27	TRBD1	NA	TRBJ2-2	TGTGCCAGCAGTTTTTACAGGGGCGCGAACACCGGGGAGCTGTTTTTT	CASSFYRGANTGELFF
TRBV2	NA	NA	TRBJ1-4	TGTGCCAGCAGAGCCGGACAGAGACTGTTTTTT	CASRAGQRLFF